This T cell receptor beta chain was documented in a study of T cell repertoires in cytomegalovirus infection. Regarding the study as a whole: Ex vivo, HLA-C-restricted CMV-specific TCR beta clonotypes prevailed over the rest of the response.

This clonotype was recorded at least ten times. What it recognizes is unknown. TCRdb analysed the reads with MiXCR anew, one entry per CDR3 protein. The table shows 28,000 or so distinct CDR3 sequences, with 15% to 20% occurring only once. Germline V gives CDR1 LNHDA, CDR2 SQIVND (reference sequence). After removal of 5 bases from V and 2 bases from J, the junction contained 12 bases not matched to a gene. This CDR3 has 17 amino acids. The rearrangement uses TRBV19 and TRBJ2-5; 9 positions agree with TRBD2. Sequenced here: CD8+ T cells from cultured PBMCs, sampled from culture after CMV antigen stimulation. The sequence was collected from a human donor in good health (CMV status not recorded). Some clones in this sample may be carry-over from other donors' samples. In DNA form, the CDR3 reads TGTGCCAGTAGTCAGGGACTAGCTCTTACATTACAAGAGACCCAGTACTTC. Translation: CASSQGLALTLQETQYF.